These T cell receptor beta chains were read from a single sample in a study of cytomegalovirus exposure and HLA in healthy donors. Assay: immunoSEQ multiplex PCR; the TCRdb copy retains only in-frame clones and omits some. The sample has more than 100,000 clones; 70% to 75% are singletons. Sequenced: PBMCs. These receptors originate from a woman between 40 and 55 years old in good health and CMV-seronegative. Each CDR3 is given with its conserved first and last residue. D genes are given only for firm matches. The size field is filled for only some rows; it gives once, few, many or a size class.

clone size: NA; D gene: TRBD1; J gene: TRBJ1-6; CDR3 length: 14; V gene: TRBV9; CDR3 protein: CASSLSRGSSPLHF; CDR3 DNA: TGTGCCAGCAGCCTTAGCAGGGGGTCTTCACCCCTCCACTTT
clone size: NA; D gene: TRBD1; J gene: TRBJ1-3; CDR3 length: 16; V gene: TRBV28; CDR3 protein: CASSHTGQGMGNTIYF; CDR3 DNA: TGTGCCAGCAGCCACACGGGACAGGGGATGGGAAACACCATATATTTT
clone size: NA; D gene: NA; J gene: TRBJ2-2; CDR3 length: 15; V gene: TRBV7-9; CDR3 protein: CASSLAGANTGELFF; CDR3 DNA: TGTGCCAGCAGCTTAGCGGGAGCGAACACCGGGGAGCTGTTTTTT
clone size: NA; D gene: NA; J gene: TRBJ2-7; CDR3 length: 14; V gene: TRBV21-1; CDR3 protein: CASSKVSFSYEQYF; CDR3 DNA: TGTGCCAGCAGCAAAGTGTCATTCTCCTACGAGCAGTACTTC
clone size: NA; D gene: NA; J gene: TRBJ1-5; CDR3 length: 12; V gene: TRBV6-5; CDR3 protein: CASRTENQPQHF; CDR3 DNA: TGTGCCAGCAGGACAGAAAATCAGCCCCAGCATTTT
clone size: NA; D gene: TRBD1; J gene: TRBJ2-5; CDR3 length: 15; V gene: TRBV19; CDR3 protein: CASSMGTGVGETQYF; CDR3 DNA: TGTGCCAGTAGTATGGGGACAGGGGTTGGCGAGACCCAGTACTTC
clone size: NA; D gene: NA; J gene: TRBJ1-1; CDR3 length: 13; V gene: TRBV19; CDR3 protein: CASSTLINTEAFF; CDR3 DNA: TGTGCCAGTAGTACACTTATTAACACTGAAGCTTTCTTT
clone size: few; D gene: TRBD2; J gene: TRBJ2-7; CDR3 length: 15; V gene: TRBV4-3; CDR3 protein: CASSQGASGAYEQYF; CDR3 DNA: TGCGCCAGCAGCCAAGGCGCTAGCGGCGCCTACGAGCAGTACTTC
clone size: NA; D gene: TRBD1; J gene: TRBJ1-5; CDR3 length: 15; V gene: TRBV2; CDR3 protein: CASSSGQGAQQPQHF; CDR3 DNA: TGTGCCAGCAGCTCCGGACAGGGGGCTCAGCAGCCCCAGCATTTT
clone size: NA; D gene: NA; J gene: TRBJ2-7; CDR3 length: 19; V gene: TRBV6-1; CDR3 protein: CASSESTLSLLASYYEQYF; CDR3 DNA: TGTGCCAGCAGTGAATCGACCCTCTCCCTCCTAGCGTCTTACTACGAGCAGTACTTC
clone size: NA; D gene: NA; J gene: TRBJ2-2; CDR3 length: 14; V gene: TRBV11-2; CDR3 protein: CASSLDSSTGELFF; CDR3 DNA: TGTGCCAGCAGTTTAGATTCGAGCACCGGGGAGCTGTTTTTT
clone size: NA; D gene: NA; J gene: TRBJ2-3; CDR3 length: 16; V gene: TRBV6-4; CDR3 protein: CASSDSPGTRTDTQYF; CDR3 DNA: TGTGCCAGCAGTGATTCCCCCGGGACACGCACAGATACGCAGTATTTT
clone size: few; D gene: NA; J gene: TRBJ2-7; CDR3 length: 14; V gene: TRBV7-9; CDR3 protein: CASSPRGPTYEQYF; CDR3 DNA: TGTGCCAGCAGCCCCAGGGGCCCAACCTACGAGCAGTACTTC
clone size: few; D gene: TRBD2; J gene: TRBJ2-3; CDR3 length: 12; V gene: TRBV27; CDR3 protein: CASSSGLAGWYF; CDR3 DNA: TGTGCCAGCAGTTCGGGACTAGCGGGATGGTATTTT
clone size: once; D gene: NA; J gene: TRBJ2-7; CDR3 length: 16; V gene: TRBV27; CDR3 protein: CASSFKGDRWAREQYF; CDR3 DNA: TGTGCCAGCAGTTTTAAGGGGGATCGCTGGGCCAGGGAGCAGTACTTC
clone size: NA; D gene: TRBD2; J gene: TRBJ2-7; CDR3 length: 15; V gene: TRBV7-3; CDR3 protein: CSSSLTSGASYEQYF; CDR3 DNA: TGTTCCAGCAGCCTTACTAGCGGGGCCTCCTACGAGCAGTACTTC
clone size: NA; D gene: NA; J gene: TRBJ2-2; CDR3 length: 15; V gene: TRBV4-2; CDR3 protein: CASSQVTGNSWELFF; CDR3 DNA: TGTGCCAGCAGCCAAGTGACAGGAAATTCCTGGGAGCTGTTTTTT
clone size: NA; D gene: NA; J gene: TRBJ2-7; CDR3 length: 12; V gene: TRBV29-1; CDR3 protein: CSAVAVSYEQYF; CDR3 DNA: TGCAGCGCCGTGGCGGTCTCCTACGAGCAGTACTTC
clone size: NA; D gene: TRBD2; J gene: TRBJ2-3; CDR3 length: 14; V gene: TRBV28; CDR3 protein: CASSFSGRGDTQYF; CDR3 DNA: TGTGCCAGCAGTTTCAGCGGGAGGGGAGATACGCAGTATTTT
clone size: NA; D gene: TRBD1; J gene: TRBJ1-1; CDR3 length: 14; V gene: TRBV10-3; CDR3 protein: CAIRTGQGHTEAFF; CDR3 DNA: TGTGCCATCAGAACTGGACAGGGGCACACTGAAGCTTTCTTT
clone size: NA; D gene: TRBD1; J gene: TRBJ2-7; CDR3 length: 14; V gene: TRBV6-5; CDR3 protein: CASRSRGPAYEQYF; CDR3 DNA: TGTGCCAGCAGGTCCAGGGGGCCGGCCTACGAGCAGTACTTC
clone size: NA; D gene: NA; J gene: TRBJ1-6; CDR3 length: 15; V gene: TRBV27; CDR3 protein: CASSARGLKNSPLHF; CDR3 DNA: TGTGCCAGCAGTGCCCGGGGTCTAAAGAATTCACCCCTCCACTTT
clone size: NA; D gene: TRBD1; J gene: TRBJ2-7; CDR3 length: 16; V gene: TRBV19; CDR3 protein: CASSAAGTGSFYEQYF; CDR3 DNA: TGTGCCAGTAGTGCCGCCGGGACAGGGTCTTTCTACGAGCAGTACTTC
clone size: few; D gene: NA; J gene: TRBJ2-2; CDR3 length: 17; V gene: TRBV4-2; CDR3 protein: CASSLNSRRGLSGELFF; CDR3 DNA: TGTGCCAGCAGCCTAAATTCGCGACGGGGGTTGTCCGGGGAGCTGTTTTTT
clone size: NA; D gene: NA; J gene: TRBJ2-3; CDR3 length: 17; V gene: TRBV10-3; CDR3 protein: CAISESGGPSSTDTQYF; CDR3 DNA: TGTGCCATCAGTGAGTCGGGGGGGCCAAGCAGCACAGATACGCAGTATTTT
clone size: NA; D gene: TRBD2; J gene: TRBJ2-1; CDR3 length: 15; V gene: TRBV27; CDR3 protein: CASSPSWGGYNEQFF; CDR3 DNA: TGTGCCAGCAGTCCTAGTTGGGGGGGCTACAATGAGCAGTTCTTC
clone size: NA; D gene: TRBD1; J gene: TRBJ1-3; CDR3 length: 16; V gene: TRBV29-1; CDR3 protein: CSVEIWDRVKGNTIYF; CDR3 DNA: TGCAGCGTTGAAATTTGGGACAGGGTTAAGGGAAACACCATATATTTT
clone size: few; D gene: TRBD2; J gene: TRBJ2-1; CDR3 length: 15; V gene: TRBV7-9; CDR3 protein: CSSTTGLADYNEQFF; CDR3 DNA: TGTTCCAGCACCACGGGACTAGCGGACTACAATGAGCAGTTCTTC
clone size: NA; D gene: TRBD1; J gene: TRBJ1-1; CDR3 length: 13; V gene: TRBV6-4; CDR3 protein: CARDRGLNTEAFF; CDR3 DNA: TGTGCCAGAGACAGGGGTCTGAACACTGAAGCTTTCTTT
clone size: NA; D gene: NA; J gene: TRBJ1-1; CDR3 length: 14; V gene: TRBV7-2; CDR3 protein: CASSLAGGSTEAFF; CDR3 DNA: TGTGCCAGCAGCTTAGCCGGGGGATCCACTGAAGCTTTCTTT
clone size: NA; D gene: TRBD2; J gene: TRBJ2-1; CDR3 length: 19; V gene: TRBV7-3; CDR3 protein: CASSLAGTSGGQRHNEQFF; CDR3 DNA: TGTGCCAGCAGCCTAGCGGGGACTAGCGGGGGCCAACGACACAATGAGCAGTTCTTC
clone size: NA; D gene: TRBD1; J gene: TRBJ1-5; CDR3 length: 15; V gene: TRBV6-6; CDR3 protein: CASRGTGFGNQPQHF; CDR3 DNA: TGTGCCAGCAGGGGGACAGGGTTTGGCAATCAGCCCCAGCATTTT
clone size: NA; D gene: NA; J gene: TRBJ2-2; CDR3 length: 16; V gene: TRBV27; CDR3 protein: CASSLISAGASGELFF; CDR3 DNA: TGTGCCAGCAGTTTAATATCGGCAGGGGCGTCCGGGGAGCTGTTTTTT
clone size: NA; D gene: NA; J gene: TRBJ2-5; CDR3 length: 14; V gene: TRBV28; CDR3 protein: CASSLSPRWETQYF; CDR3 DNA: TGTGCCAGCAGTTTATCGCCCAGGTGGGAGACCCAGTACTTC
clone size: NA; D gene: NA; J gene: TRBJ1-3; CDR3 length: 13; V gene: TRBV18; CDR3 protein: CASSSRHGNTIYF; CDR3 DNA: TGTGCCAGCTCATCACGACATGGAAACACCATATATTTT
clone size: few; D gene: NA; J gene: TRBJ1-5; CDR3 length: 15; V gene: TRBV6-5; CDR3 protein: CASRRKTGSYQPQHF; CDR3 DNA: TGTGCCAGCAGAAGAAAGACAGGCTCTTATCAGCCCCAGCATTTT
clone size: NA; D gene: NA; J gene: TRBJ1-1; CDR3 length: 15; V gene: TRBV4-1; CDR3 protein: CASSHSKDMNTEAFF; CDR3 DNA: TGCGCCAGCAGCCACTCCAAAGACATGAACACTGAAGCTTTCTTT
clone size: once; D gene: NA; J gene: TRBJ2-2; CDR3 length: 16; V gene: TRBV19; CDR3 protein: CASSSSQGRYTGELFF; CDR3 DNA: TGTGCCAGTAGTTCCTCCCAGGGGCGGTACACCGGGGAGCTGTTTTTT
clone size: few; D gene: TRBD1; J gene: TRBJ1-4; CDR3 length: 14; V gene: TRBV28; CDR3 protein: CASSQTGTNEKLFF; CDR3 DNA: TGTGCCAGCAGCCAGACAGGGACTAATGAAAAACTGTTTTTT
clone size: NA; D gene: NA; J gene: TRBJ2-7; CDR3 length: 13; V gene: TRBV9; CDR3 protein: CASSPSASYEQYF; CDR3 DNA: TGTGCCAGCTCCCCTAGCGCATCCTACGAGCAGTACTTC
clone size: NA; D gene: TRBD1; J gene: TRBJ1-3; CDR3 length: 13; V gene: TRBV30; CDR3 protein: CAWSNRGGNTIYF; CDR3 DNA: TGTGCCTGGAGTAACAGGGGGGGAAACACCATATATTTT
clone size: NA; D gene: TRBD1; J gene: TRBJ1-1; CDR3 length: 13; V gene: TRBV30; CDR3 protein: CAWRNRGNTEAFF; CDR3 DNA: TGTGCCTGGAGAAACAGGGGAAACACTGAAGCTTTCTTT
clone size: NA; D gene: TRBD1; J gene: TRBJ1-5; CDR3 length: 14; V gene: TRBV30; CDR3 protein: CAWSETGGRQPQHF; CDR3 DNA: TGTGCCTGGAGTGAAACAGGGGGAAGACAGCCCCAGCATTTT
clone size: NA; D gene: NA; J gene: TRBJ1-4; CDR3 length: 15; V gene: TRBV14; CDR3 protein: CASSQVGRGNEKLFF; CDR3 DNA: TGTGCCAGCAGCCAAGTGGGCAGGGGAAATGAAAAACTGTTTTTT
clone size: NA; D gene: NA; J gene: TRBJ2-7; CDR3 length: 15; V gene: TRBV29-1; CDR3 protein: CSVLTGALPTHEQYF; CDR3 DNA: TGCAGCGTCCTGACAGGAGCCCTCCCTACCCACGAGCAGTACTTC